This T cell receptor (beta chain) appears in the sequencing data of a study of regulatory T cells in long-lasting Graves disease (dated by TCRdb to the early 2020s). Study-wide context: Patients with newly diagnosed Graves' disease had been on antithyroid drugs for under 3 months. Persistent Graves' disease patients were compared with newly diagnosed Graves' disease patients by peripheral blood TCR sequencing and RNA sequencing. The study took place in China and was registered as a clinical trial. A total of approximately 35 samples underwent TCR sequencing: about 13 from persistent and about 20 from newly diagnosed Graves' disease patients.

The library was prepared using multiplex PCR. Instrument used: Illumina HiSeq 4000. iRepertoire HTBI primers and Arm-PCR amplification of CDR3 regions were used to construct TCR beta libraries. Gel purification was performed on PCR products prior to sequencing. Turning to the authors' computational methods: Gene usage analysis of CDR3 amino acid clonotypes used the approximately 62 TRBV and around 13 TRBJ segments found across samples. COPE and FqMerger were used to merge filtered high-quality paired reads into contigs. BLAST was used to align contigs to IMGT TRBV, TRBD and TRBJ reference genes, with CDR3 defined following IMGT. Highly expanded clones were defined as clonotypes with a frequency above 0.1%. Shannon entropy served as the measure of repertoire diversity, while the Gini coefficient captured V-J evenness. Public clonotypes were defined as clonotypes shared by more than one individual. TCRdb trimmed the raw reads at Q25, called clones with MiXCR and kept productive beta chains. Identical CDR3 proteins give one entry, which carries the most common genes and DNA. What appears here as the V and J calls and clone size reflects TCRdb's work, not the paper's. Present in this sample are 550,000 or so distinct CDR3 sequences, about 11% of which were seen just once. Around 9.3% of the sample is taken by the ten largest.

Interpreted using the paper, the time point label stands for: newly diagnosed GD, antithyroid drugs for less than 3 months. For both TCR sequencing and RNA sequencing, RNA was extracted from PBMCs in TRIzol. The diagnosis of Graves' disease was made according to American Thyroid Association guidelines. Patients were recruited from an endocrinology department in Xi'an, China. From each patient, approximately 10 milliliters of peripheral blood was collected into an EDTA anticoagulant tube. Ficoll Paque Plus density gradient separation was used to isolate PBMCs, and no further T cell sorting was performed. An Agilent 2100 Bioanalyzer and agarose gel were used to check RNA quality, and a NanoDrop 2000 was used to measure RNA concentration. General study outcomes and caveats: Patients with persistent disease shared more public clonotypes (about 2,700) than newly diagnosed patients did (around 1,000). Compared with newly diagnosed patients, persistent Graves' disease patients had lower TCR Shannon entropy and fewer highly expanded clones, which suggests clonal expansion. Preferential use of TRBV28, TRBJ1-2 and TRBJ2-5 was observed in persistent disease, whereas TRBV20-1 and TRBJ2-1 were favored in newly diagnosed disease. Sequencing and analysis were restricted to the TCR beta chain. Only peripheral blood was studied, because thyroid tissue, the primary lesion, was inaccessible. As a limitation, the authors acknowledged that the small sample size may reduce accuracy.

CDR1 and CDR2, per the germline V gene, are SGHVS and FQNEAQ. V loses 1 base, J loses 0 bases, and the germline ends lie 7 bases apart. Spanning cysteine to phenylalanine, the CDR3 consists of 15 amino acids. Just CDR3 DNA is preserved here, 45 bases in frame from base 1. As concerns this clonotype: The antigen it binds to is not known. No much larger clone exists at a distance of one base, and base qualities are not known.

A further study also used this sample, focusing on T cells in Graves' hyperthyroidism and ophthalmopathy. Per that second paper: Graves' hyperthyroidism was defined as stable when no progression to ophthalmopathy occurred over 18 months of follow-up. Hyperthyroidism patients were newly diagnosed, with disease duration under 2 months, and aged 18 to 65 years. Patients with uncontrolled infections, other autoimmune diseases, pregnancy or lactation were excluded. Diagnoses were established on the basis of clinical symptoms, serum thyroxine and TRAb, thyroid ultrasound, and orbital computed tomography. A first-round RT-PCR of the TCR CDR3 used the HTBI primer set with the Qiagen OneStep RT-PCR kit. Most expanded thyroid clonotypes (frequency above 0.001) were also detected in blood, a finding suggesting that blood repertoires may reflect thyroid immune responses. A 13 V-J signature model separated ophthalmopathy from stable hyperthyroidism, with 87.88% sensitivity and roughly 81% specificity in cross-validation and 80%/75% in testing. In validation, the model predicted progression to ophthalmopathy a median of roughly six months before onset, with over 55% sensitivity and roughly 73% specificity. To identify distinguishing TCR V-J signatures, a discovery cohort of around 100 patients was used, comprising under 45 with Graves' ophthalmopathy and roughly 60 with stable Graves' hyperthyroidism. Prospective prediction of ophthalmopathy was tested in an independent validation cohort of approximately 19 hyperthyroidism patients and approximately 17 patients who later progressed to ophthalmopathy. The roughly 100 discovery patients were randomly split 7:3 into training and test sets. In addition, the study compared T-cell repertoires in thyroid tissue and in blood from over 5 Graves' hyperthyroidism patients. After sampling, hyperthyroidism patients received methimazole starting at 30 mg daily, and ophthalmopathy patients received high-dose intravenous methylprednisolone. The libraries were constructed in a second round of multiplex PCR and then size-selected and purified. Paired-end sequencing of the libraries was performed with 100 bp reads on an Illumina HiSeq2000. SOAPnuke was used to process the raw data, throwing out any read that contained adapters or uncalled bases, had a mean Phred below 15, or lacked an exact constant-primer or identifier match. COPE v1.2.5 was used to merge high-quality paired reads, and clonotypes were defined as unique nucleotide sequences. MiTCR v1.1 was used to align the clonotypes against IMGT TRBV, TRBD and TRBJ reference segments. The analysis was restricted to V-J combinations with a frequency above 0.0001, which together covered roughly 99% of the repertoires. A TCS score was defined as the ratio between F50 (clonal expansion) and ExV (chaos), using BLOSUM62-based TCRdist between CDR3 peptides within each V-J. Welch's t-statistics and random forest reduced around 520 V-J features to 13, which were used in a naive Bayes classifier (R e1071). Sample size was not statistically predetermined, and blinding of investigators to group allocation was not performed. According to the paper, TCR Vbeta CDR3 sequencing was carried out on over 130 peripheral blood samples, which came from 40 to 45 ophthalmopathy, approximately 78 hyperthyroidism and around 17 progressor patients.

The V and J segments used are TRBV7-8 and TRBJ1-5; the D gene cannot be resolved reliably. Sample: peripheral blood mononuclear cells (PBMCs), taken at new diagnosis, from a patient treated with antithyroid drugs. The origin of this receptor is a woman aged 25 to 39 with Graves disease. Donor details come from another sample of the same person, matched by shared clones. The nucleotide sequence reads as follows: TGTGCCAGCAGCTTAGGAGAATATAGCAATCAGCCCCAGCATTTT. This yields the protein CASSLGEYSNQPQHF.